The clone carrying this TCR beta chain came up a few times. Unique molecular identifiers were affixed to discrete cDNA molecules within the library. TCRdb re-called the RACE reads with MiXCR, one entry per CDR3 protein. The data contain about 120,000 distinct CDR3 sequences, about 14% of them singletons. The CDR3 spans 15 residues. The germline CDR1 and CDR2 sequences are LGHNA and YSLEER. Trimming took 2 bases from V and 2 from J; bases not matched to a gene: 3. The data originate from a study of human T cells and chemical hapten exposure. The time point denotes: pre-sensitization, week 0. Treatment here: therapeutic diphenylcyclopropenone sensitization with weekly scalp DPC.

Sequenced material: whole blood, taken in connection with sensitization to the hapten diphenylcyclopropenone (DPC). The chain recombines TRBV4-3 with TRBJ1-3; TRBD1 aligns across 7 bases. This receptor was taken from a woman aged 18-29 years with alopecia areata. Some clones in this sample may be carry-over from other donors' samples. CDR3 bases: TGCGCCAGCAGCCAAAACAGGGGTCCTGGAAACACCATATATTTT. This codes for CASSQNRGPGNTIYF.